This T cell receptor beta chain appears in the sequencing data of a study of CD8 T cells in Susac syndrome. V was trimmed by 5 bases and J by 5 bases, leaving 6 bases between them. The CDR3 covers 11 residues. Reverse transcription of 0.5 to 1 ug RNA was performed with random hexamers. Amplification of TCR beta CDR3 used immunoSEQ multiplex PCR across 54 Vbeta and 13 Jbeta. MiXCR, run by TCRdb on the immunoSEQ multiplex PCR reads, gives a single entry per CDR3 protein. The sample has about 120,000 distinct CDR3 sequences, 90% to 95% seen once. The source is a human donor with Susac syndrome. The sample was CD8+ T cells from PBMCs. This chain connects TRBV12-3 or TRBV12-4 to TRBJ2-5; D gene unclear. This chain's CDR3 is CASSHRETQYF. The CDR3 DNA reads TGTGCCAGCAGTCATAGGGAGACCCAGTACTTC.